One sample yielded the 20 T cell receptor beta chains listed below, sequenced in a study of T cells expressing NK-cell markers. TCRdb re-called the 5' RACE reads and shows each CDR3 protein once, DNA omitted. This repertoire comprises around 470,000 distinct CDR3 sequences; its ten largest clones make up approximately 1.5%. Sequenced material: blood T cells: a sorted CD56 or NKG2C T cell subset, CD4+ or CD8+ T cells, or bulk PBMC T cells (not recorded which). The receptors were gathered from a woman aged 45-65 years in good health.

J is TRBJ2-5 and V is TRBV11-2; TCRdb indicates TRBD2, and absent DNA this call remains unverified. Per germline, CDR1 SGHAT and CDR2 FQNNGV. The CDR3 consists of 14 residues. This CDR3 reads CASSLNGLLETQYF.

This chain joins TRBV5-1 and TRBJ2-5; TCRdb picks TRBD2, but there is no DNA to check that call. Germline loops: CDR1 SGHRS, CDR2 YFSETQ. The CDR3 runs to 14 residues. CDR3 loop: CASSADSPEGAQYF.

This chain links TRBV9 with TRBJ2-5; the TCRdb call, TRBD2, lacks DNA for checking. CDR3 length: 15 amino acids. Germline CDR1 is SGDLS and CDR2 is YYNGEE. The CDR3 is CASSVGGLYQETQYF.

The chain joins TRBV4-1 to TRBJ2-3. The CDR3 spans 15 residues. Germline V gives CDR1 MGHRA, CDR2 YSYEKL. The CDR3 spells CASSPLGLSTDTQYF.

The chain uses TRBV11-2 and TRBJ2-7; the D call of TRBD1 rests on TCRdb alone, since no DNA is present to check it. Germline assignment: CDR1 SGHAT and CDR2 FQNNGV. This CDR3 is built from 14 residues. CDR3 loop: CASSPGTVIYEQYF.

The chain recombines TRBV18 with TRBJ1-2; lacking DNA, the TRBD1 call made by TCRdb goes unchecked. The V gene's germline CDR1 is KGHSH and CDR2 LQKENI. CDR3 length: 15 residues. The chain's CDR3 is CASSPPGTVFYGYTF.

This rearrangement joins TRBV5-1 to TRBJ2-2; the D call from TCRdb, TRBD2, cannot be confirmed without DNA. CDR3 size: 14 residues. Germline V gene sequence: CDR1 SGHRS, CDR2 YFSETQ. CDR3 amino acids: CASSLGLQMGELFF.

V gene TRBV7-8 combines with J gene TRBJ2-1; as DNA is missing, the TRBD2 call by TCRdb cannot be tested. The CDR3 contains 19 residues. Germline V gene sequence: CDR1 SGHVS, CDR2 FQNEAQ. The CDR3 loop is CASFSGRGPSPSSYNEQFF.

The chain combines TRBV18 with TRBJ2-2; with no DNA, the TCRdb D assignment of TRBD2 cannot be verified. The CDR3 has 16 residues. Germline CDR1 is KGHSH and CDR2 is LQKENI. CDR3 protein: CASSPPEGLITGELFF.

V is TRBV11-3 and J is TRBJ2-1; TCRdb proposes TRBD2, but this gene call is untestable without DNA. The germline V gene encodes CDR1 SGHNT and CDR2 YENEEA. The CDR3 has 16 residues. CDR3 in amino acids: CASSLGLAGYFNEQFF.

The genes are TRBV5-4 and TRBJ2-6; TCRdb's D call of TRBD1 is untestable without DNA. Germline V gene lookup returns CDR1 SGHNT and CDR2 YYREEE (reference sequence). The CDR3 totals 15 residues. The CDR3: CASSPPGSGANVLTF.

The CDR3 reads CASSRTLNEQFF. The V gene is TRBV10-1, the J gene TRBJ2-1; TCRdb reports TRBD2, a call that lacks DNA to check it against. CDR1 and CDR2 (germline): WNHNN, SYGVQD (reference sequence). CDR3 length: 12 amino acids.

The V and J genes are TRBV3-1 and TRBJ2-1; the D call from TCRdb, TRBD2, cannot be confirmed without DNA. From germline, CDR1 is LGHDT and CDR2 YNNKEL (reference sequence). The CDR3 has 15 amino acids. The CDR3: CASSQGAGGPDEQFF.

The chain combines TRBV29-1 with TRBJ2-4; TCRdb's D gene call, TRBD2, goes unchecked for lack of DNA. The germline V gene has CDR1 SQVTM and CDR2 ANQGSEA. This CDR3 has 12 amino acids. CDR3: CSVEVGGDIQYF. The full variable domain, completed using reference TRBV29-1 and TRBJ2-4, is SAVISQKPSRDICQRGTSLTIQCQVDSQVTMMFWYRQQPGQSLTLIATANQGSEATYESGFVIDKFPISRPNLTFSTLTVSNMSPEDSSIYLCSVEVGGDIQYFGAGTRLSVL.

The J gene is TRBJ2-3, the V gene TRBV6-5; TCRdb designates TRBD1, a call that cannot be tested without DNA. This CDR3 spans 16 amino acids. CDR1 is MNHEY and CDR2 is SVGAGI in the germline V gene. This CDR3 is CASSMTGRGSTDTQYF.

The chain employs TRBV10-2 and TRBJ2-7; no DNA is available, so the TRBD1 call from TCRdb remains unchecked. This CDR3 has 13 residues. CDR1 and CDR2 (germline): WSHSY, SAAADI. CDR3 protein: CASTRPVSYEQYF.

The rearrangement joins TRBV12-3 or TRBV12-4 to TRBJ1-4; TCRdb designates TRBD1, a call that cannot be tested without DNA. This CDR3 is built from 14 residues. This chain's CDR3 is CASMREGGNEKLFF.

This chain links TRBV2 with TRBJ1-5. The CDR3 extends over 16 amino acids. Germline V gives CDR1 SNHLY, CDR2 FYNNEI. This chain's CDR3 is CASSVLQIFSNQPQHF.

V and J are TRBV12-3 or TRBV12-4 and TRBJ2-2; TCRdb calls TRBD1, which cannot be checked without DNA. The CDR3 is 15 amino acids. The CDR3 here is CASRLQGAQSGELFF.

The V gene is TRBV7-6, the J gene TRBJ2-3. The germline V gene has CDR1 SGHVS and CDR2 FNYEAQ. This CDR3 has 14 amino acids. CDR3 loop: CASSSETLALTQYF.